Listed below are T cell receptor beta chains from one sample, sequenced in a study of T cells after yellow fever vaccination. TCRdb reanalysed the 5' RACE reads using MiXCR and keeps one entry per CDR3 protein. The sample shows about 300,000 distinct CDR3 sequences, 7.5% to 9.5% of them seen only once. Here the sequenced sample was CD4+ T cells sorted from PBMCs, taken 5 days after the yellow fever booster vaccination. All receptors come from a man younger than 30 who received the YFV17D yellow fever vaccine. The CDR3 runs from the conserved cysteine through the conserved F or W. D genes are given only for firm matches. Part of the rows lack a size; the others show once, few, many or a class for expanded clones.

TRBJ1-2 TRBD1 TRBV20-1 few TGCAGTGCTAGGCGCCCGGACAGGGGAGGTGGCTACACCTTC CSARRPDRGGGYTF
TRBJ1-2 TRBD1 TRBV7-2 few TGTGCCAGCAGCTTAAGCCGGGACAGCACCTACACCTTC CASSLSRDSTYTF
TRBJ2-3 TRBD1 TRBV7-2 NA TGTGCCAGCAGCTCCCGGGACAGGGGCGGAACAGATACGCAGTATTTT CASSSRDRGGTDTQYF
TRBJ2-7 NA TRBV6-5 NA TGTGCCAGTTCCCGGGCCCCCGGGACAGAGCAGTACTTC CASSRAPGTEQYF
TRBJ2-3 NA TRBV6-2/TRBV6-3 few TGTGCCAGCACATCATTTAGAGATACGCAGTATTTT CASTSFRDTQYF
TRBJ1-1 NA TRBV6-2/TRBV6-3 NA TGTGCCAGCAGTTACGGTATCTTGGGGACCGCAGCTTTCTTT CASSYGILGTAAFF
TRBJ2-5 NA TRBV7-7 NA TGTGCCAGCAGCTTGCCCCCTCATGACAGGAGAACTGAAGAGACCCAGTACTTC CASSLPPHDRRTEETQYF
TRBJ2-2 NA TRBV5-1 many TGCGCCAGCATGGTGGCGACGAACACCGGGGAGCTGTTTTTT CASMVATNTGELFF
TRBJ2-1 NA TRBV5-1 NA TGCGCCAGCAGCTTGGCCGACAGTTACAATGAGCAGTTCTTC CASSLADSYNEQFF
TRBJ2-3 TRBD2 TRBV12-3/TRBV12-4 NA TGTGCCAGCGTAAGAGGGCTAGCGGGGGGGCGTGATACGCAGTATTTT CASVRGLAGGRDTQYF
TRBJ2-5 NA TRBV19 NA TGTGCCAGTAGTCCCCTGTGGGCAGGCCCTAGGATCCAGTACTTC CASSPLWAGPRIQYF
TRBJ2-4 NA TRBV4-3 many TGCGCCAGCAGCCAAGATCTCTCTGGGACAAACATTCAGTACTTC CASSQDLSGTNIQYF
TRBJ2-1 NA TRBV20-1 NA TGCAGTGCCGTTTATGGGGGCCCTCACAATGAGCAGTTCTTC CSAVYGGPHNEQFF
TRBJ2-7 NA TRBV7-3 few TGTGCCAGCAGCCGAGAGGGGGGGAGTCCCTACGAGCAGTACTTC CASSREGGSPYEQYF